In its sample, the clone carrying this T cell receptor beta chain was seen many times. The antigen is unknown. Time point specified: patch test 2, 6 weeks after DPC sensitization. Treatment described: therapeutic diphenylcyclopropenone sensitization with weekly scalp DPC. Blood draws came first, before each patch test. The data are from a study of human T cells and chemical hapten exposure. Across the study: Patches with 0.01% DPC went on the upper back, and the tests were read at 6 days.

General study results and limits: TCRs above 1 in 1000 frequency stayed constant with DPC sensitization. Alopecia affected the donors, so their immune response may differ from healthy people's.

Each CDR3 protein gets one entry after TCRdb re-called the RACE reads with MiXCR. The repertoire includes some 350,000 distinct CDR3 sequences, about 6% of them detected once, and about 5.4% sits in the top ten. This clonotype was sampled from a woman between 18 and 29 years old with alopecia areata. Some clones in this sample may be carry-over from other donors' samples. The starting material was whole blood, obtained in connection with sensitization to the hapten diphenylcyclopropenone (DPC).

In DNA form, the CDR3 reads TGTGCCAGCAGCCAAACAGAAAATAGCAATCAGCCCCAGCATTTT. As protein: CASSQTENSNQPQHF. The V gene is TRBV4-2, the J gene TRBJ1-5; D not resolved. Germline lookup yields CDR1 LGHNA and CDR2 YNFKEQ. V lost 2 bases and J lost 0, with 8 bases in between. This CDR3 has 15 amino acids.